The rows below give T cell receptor beta chains drawn from one sample of a study of metastatic and nonmetastatic thyroid tumors. TCRdb re-analyzed the PCR reads through MiXCR. Of roughly 72,000 clones in the sample, 15% to 20% were seen once. The sample consisted of blood. The source is a female donor with papillary thyroid cancer or a benign thyroid nodule (not recorded which). Some clones in this sample may be carry-over from other donors' samples. The CDR3 runs from the conserved cysteine through the conserved F or W. Fields, in order: clone size, D gene, J gene, V gene, CDR3 protein, CDR3 DNA. A D gene is named only where the DNA matches it firmly. Clone sizes are given selectively: once, few, many, or a class where the clone is expanded.

size: many; D: -; J: TRBJ2-2; V: TRBV5-4; CDR3: CASGTWPLLNTGELFF; DNA: TGTGCCAGCGGTACATGGCCCCTCCTTAACACCGGGGAGCTGTTTTTT
size: many; D: -; J: TRBJ2-6; V: TRBV7-9; CDR3: CASSGGDWGFGTGANVLTF; DNA: TGTGCCAGCAGCGGGGGCGATTGGGGGTTTGGTACTGGGGCCAACGTCCTGACTTTC
size: many; D: -; J: TRBJ2-3; V: TRBV6-1; CDR3: CASSEFFF; DNA: TGTGCCAGCAGTGAATTCTTTTTT
size: few; D: -; J: TRBJ1-1; V: TRBV28; CDR3: CASVHGSMNTEAFF; DNA: TGTGCCAGCGTACACGGATCCATGAACACTGAAGCTTTCTTT
size: many; D: -; J: TRBJ1-1; V: TRBV18; CDR3: CASSLMDRNTEAFF; DNA: TGTGCCAGCTCCCTGATGGACAGGAACACTGAAGCTTTCTTT
size: -; D: -; J: TRBJ1-5; V: TRBV7-6; CDR3: CASSSVCGDHPQHF; DNA: TGTGCCAGCAGCTCGGTCTGTGGGGATCATCCCCAGCATTTT
size: many; D: TRBD1; J: TRBJ2-7; V: TRBV12-3/TRBV12-4; CDR3: CASKRDRRTYEQYF; DNA: TGTGCCAGCAAACGGGACAGGCGAACCTACGAGCAGTACTTC
size: many; D: -; J: TRBJ2-7; V: TRBV12-3/TRBV12-4; CDR3: CASSLGGEAYEQYF; DNA: TGTGCCAGCAGTTTAGGAGGGGAGGCCTACGAGCAGTACTTC
size: many; D: -; J: TRBJ1-1; V: TRBV27; CDR3: CASSFGGENTEAFF; DNA: TGTGCCAGCAGTTTTGGGGGAGAGAACACTGAAGCTTTCTTT
size: many; D: -; J: TRBJ1-1; V: TRBV12-3/TRBV12-4; CDR3: CASTQGWGGFTEAFF; DNA: TGTGCCAGCACTCAAGGGTGGGGGGGATTTACTGAAGCTTTCTTT
size: -; D: -; J: TRBJ2-7; V: TRBV6-5; CDR3: CASSVLYEQYF; DNA: TGTGCCAGCAGTGTACTCTACGAGCAGTACTTC
size: many; D: -; J: TRBJ2-7; V: TRBV5-5; CDR3: CASSLGVQEFYEQYF; DNA: TGTGCCAGCAGCTTGGGAGTTCAGGAGTTCTACGAGCAGTACTTC
size: -; D: TRBD2; J: TRBJ2-7; V: TRBV4-2; CDR3: CASSQEIRGGIYEQYF; DNA: TGTGCCAGCAGCCAAGAGATCCGCGGGGGAATCTACGAGCAGTACTTC
size: few; D: TRBD1; J: TRBJ2-3; V: TRBV6-6; CDR3: CASSYSDRVVTDTQYF; DNA: TGTGCCAGCAGTTATTCCGACAGGGTCGTCACAGATACGCAGTATTTT
size: -; D: -; J: TRBJ1-1; V: TRBV7-3; CDR3: CASSPTGATEAFF; DNA: TGTGCCAGCAGCCCGACAGGAGCCACTGAAGCTTTCTTT
size: many; D: -; J: TRBJ1-6; V: TRBV2; CDR3: CASRGRSSYNSPLHF; DNA: TGTGCCAGCAGGGGACGGAGCTCCTATAATTCACCCCTCCACTTT
size: -; D: -; J: TRBJ1-2; V: TRBV6-1; CDR3: CASIPITRYGYTF; DNA: TGTGCCAGCATTCCAATCACGAGGTATGGCTACACCTTC
size: many; D: TRBD1; J: TRBJ2-7; V: TRBV12-5; CDR3: CASGTEEGAQYF; DNA: TGTGCTAGTGGAACAGAAGAGGGGGCACAGTACTTC
size: many; D: -; J: TRBJ1-2; V: TRBV14; CDR3: CASSQGVKNYGYTF; DNA: TGTGCCAGCAGCCAAGGTGTGAAGAACTATGGCTACACCTTC
size: many; D: -; J: TRBJ2-2; V: TRBV6-5; CDR3: CASSYGWGQNTGELFF; DNA: TGTGCCAGCAGTTACGGCTGGGGGCAGAACACCGGGGAGCTGTTTTTT
size: -; D: TRBD2; J: TRBJ2-7; V: TRBV20-1; CDR3: CSAKRGGRAGHEQYF; DNA: TGCAGTGCGAAGAGAGGCGGGAGGGCCGGCCACGAGCAGTACTTC
size: many; D: -; J: TRBJ2-7; V: TRBV19; CDR3: CASSPVDLTYEQYF; DNA: TGTGCCAGTAGTCCCGTGGACTTAACCTACGAGCAGTACTTC
size: many; D: TRBD1; J: TRBJ2-2; V: TRBV7-6; CDR3: CASSLGTGGHTGELFF; DNA: TGTGCCAGCAGCTTAGGGACAGGGGGTCACACCGGGGAGCTGTTTTTT
size: many; D: TRBD2; J: TRBJ2-3; V: TRBV10-3; CDR3: CAIRAGGGTDTQYF; DNA: TGTGCCATTAGAGCGGGAGGTGGAACAGATACGCAGTATTTT
size: many; D: TRBD2; J: TRBJ2-7; V: TRBV11-3; CDR3: CASSRLAGESEQYF; DNA: TGTGCCAGCAGCCGACTAGCGGGAGAGAGCGAGCAGTACTTC
size: -; D: -; J: TRBJ2-7; V: TRBV28; CDR3: CASSPYSQGYEQYF; DNA: TGTGCCAGCAGCCCCTATAGTCAGGGTTACGAGCAGTACTTC
size: many; D: -; J: TRBJ2-7; V: TRBV12-3/TRBV12-4; CDR3: CASSHLNEQYF; DNA: TGTGCCAGCAGCCATCTAAACGAGCAGTACTTC
size: many; D: -; J: TRBJ1-1; V: TRBV6-5; CDR3: CASSYSAGISTEAFF; DNA: TGTGCCAGCAGTTACTCAGCGGGAATCAGCACTGAAGCTTTCTTT
size: once; D: TRBD1; J: TRBJ2-2; V: TRBV3-1; CDR3: CASSIQGAGGELFF; DNA: TGTGCCAGCAGCATACAGGGGGCAGGCGGGGAGCTGTTTTTT
size: many; D: TRBD2; J: TRBJ2-1; V: TRBV7-9; CDR3: CASSPLAGAYNEQFF; DNA: TGTGCCAGCAGCCCTCTAGCGGGTGCCTACAATGAGCAGTTCTTC
size: -; D: TRBD1; J: TRBJ1-5; V: TRBV19; CDR3: CASTHWTGDQPQHF; DNA: TGTGCCAGTACGCACTGGACAGGGGATCAGCCCCAGCATTTT
size: many; D: TRBD2; J: TRBJ2-7; V: TRBV10-3; CDR3: CAISAFDTGGTYEQYF; DNA: TGTGCCATCAGTGCATTCGACACGGGGGGGACCTACGAGCAGTACTTC
size: many; D: TRBD1; J: TRBJ1-1; V: TRBV11-1; CDR3: CASSLGRGQGATNTEAFF; DNA: TGTGCCAGCAGCTTAGGGCGGGGACAGGGGGCCACGAACACTGAAGCTTTCTTT
size: many; D: -; J: TRBJ2-5; V: TRBV11-3; CDR3: CASSFPAGLDLETQYF; DNA: TGTGCCAGCAGCTTCCCTGCGGGTCTTGATCTCGAGACCCAGTACTTC